Listed here are 29 T cell receptor beta chains from one sample, sequenced in a study of blood T cell repertoires in COVID-19. The table came from immunoSEQ multiplex PCR; TCRdb's copy has only in-frame clones and leaves some out. The repertoire has about 160,000 clones, about 80% of them found once; the top ten carry around 7%. Sample: PBMCs or T cells enriched from blood (not recorded which). All receptors come from a man in his fifties or sixties who had recovered from COVID-19.

DNA of the CDR3: TGTGCCAGCAGCTACGGCCAGGAAAGGGAGTACGAGCAGTACTTC. Its translation: CASSYGQEREYEQYF. The J gene is TRBJ2-7, the V gene TRBV11-3; tentatively, D is TRBD2 (5 bases). CDR1 is SGHNT and CDR2 is YENEEA in the germline V gene. The germline V and J ends were trimmed by 4 bases and 4 bases, with 17 bases remaining between them. The CDR3 is made up of 15 amino acids.

The V and J genes are TRBV27 and TRBJ2-1, with D perhaps matching TRBD2 (7 bases). V lost 5 bases to trimming and J lost 2 bases, with 10 bases between them. CDR3 size: 14 residues. From germline, CDR1 is MNHEY and CDR2 SMNVEV (reference sequence). CDR3 bases: TGTGCCAGCAGTCGGGGGGCCCCCTACAATGAGCAGTTCTTC. It translates to CASSRGAPYNEQFF.

CDR3 nucleotide sequence: TGTGCCAGCTCCCGCGTGACAGGGGGGTCCTACGAGCAGTACTTC. Encoded protein: CASSRVTGGSYEQYF. The rearrangement links TRBV18 to TRBJ2-7; 9 bases are a match to TRBD1. The CDR3 totals 15 residues. Germline loops: CDR1 KGHSH, CDR2 LQKENI. The junction had 7 bases not matched to a gene; V was cut back by 6 bases and J by 1 base.

The chain is built from TRBV2 and TRBJ1-1; the match to TRBD1 covers 9 bases. This CDR3 has 15 residues. V was clipped by 5 bases and J by 4 bases; unmatched bases: 8. Germline assignment: CDR1 SNHLY and CDR2 FYNNEI. This chain's CDR3 is CASSKEGQGSTEAFF. CDR3 nucleotides: TGTGCCAGCAGTAAGGAGGGACAGGGTAGCACTGAAGCTTTCTTT.

The chain combines TRBV27 with TRBJ1-5, with TRBD1 identical over 7 bases. The CDR3 extends over 14 amino acids. Germline lookup yields CDR1 MNHEY and CDR2 SMNVEV (reference sequence). With V trimmed by 6 bases and J by 4 bases, 6 bases remained unmatched. CDR3 sequence reads: CASRPGTVNQPQHF. The CDR3 DNA follows: TGTGCCAGCAGACCCGGGACAGTTAATCAGCCCCAGCATTTT.

This clone came up once. V is TRBV3-1 (or the pseudogene TRBV3-2) and J is TRBJ2-4; 13 bases align to TRBD2. V gave up 3 bases and J gave up 4 bases; unmatched junction bases: 6. Germline V gene data show CDR1 as LGHDT and CDR2 as YNNKEL (reference sequence). This CDR3 region has 17 residues. CDR3 in DNA: TGTGCCAGCAGCCAGCGACTAGCGGGGGGCACAAAAAACATTCAGTACTTC. It yields the protein CASSQRLAGGTKNIQYF.

The V gene is TRBV5-1, the J gene TRBJ1-2; a possible D gene is TRBD1 (5 bases). The CDR3 runs 15 residues. Germline V gene data show CDR1 as SGHRS and CDR2 as YFSETQ. Deletions cut 2 bases from V and 4 bases from J, with 15 bases between. The CDR3 here is CASSLGGAPLYGYTF. The CDR3 coding sequence is TGCGCCAGCAGCTTAGGAGGGGCTCCCCTCTATGGCTACACCTTC.

This clone was seen a handful of times. The chain has TRBV19 and TRBJ2-1; TRBD2 agrees at 7 bases. V shed 3 bases and J 7 bases; nucleotides not matched to a gene: 6. This CDR3 comprises 14 residues. Germline-derived CDR1 and CDR2 are LNHDA and SQIVND (reference sequence). CDR3 sequence (DNA): TGTGCCAGTAGTATCGGGGACGGGGGGAATGAGCAGTTCTTC. Amino acid sequence: CASSIGDGGNEQFF.

The chain is built from TRBV4-1 and TRBJ2-1; 8 bases align to TRBD1. The CDR3 consists of 15 residues. V trimming: 2 bases; J trimming: 6 bases; junction bases outside the gene matches: 6. Germline assignment: CDR1 MGHRA and CDR2 YSYEKL. CDR3 protein: CASSQFGTGINEQFF. CDR3 nucleotides: TGCGCCAGCAGCCAATTCGGGACAGGTATCAATGAGCAGTTCTTC.

This clone was picked up a small number of times. The chain carries TRBV12-5 and TRBJ2-1; 10 bases are a match to TRBD2. CDR1 is LGHNT, CDR2 FRNRAP, per germline. This CDR3 comprises 18 residues. J lost 4 bases, V lost 3 bases, and 12 bases had no gene match. Here the CDR3 reads CASGFGPSSGGPYNEQFF. CDR3 sequence (DNA): TGTGCTAGTGGTTTCGGCCCCTCTAGCGGGGGCCCTTACAATGAGCAGTTCTTC.

The chain combines TRBV6-5 with TRBJ1-6, with 11 bases that match TRBD1. V lost 6 bases to trimming and J lost 7 bases; unmatched junction nucleotides: 5. Per the germline V gene, CDR1 is MNHEY and CDR2 is SVGAGI. The CDR3 is made up of 15 amino acids. CDR3 sequence reads: CASRTGDRGNSPLHF. The CDR3 nucleotides read TGTGCCAGCAGGACCGGGGACAGGGGGAATTCACCCCTCCACTTT.

The chain is built from TRBV15 and TRBJ1-6; no definite D call. This CDR3 has 13 residues. Germline CDR1 reads LNHNV; CDR2 reads YYDKDF (reference sequence). Between the trimmed V and J ends, which lost 0 bases and 11 bases, there was a span of 8 bases. For the CDR3, the DNA is TGTGCCACCAGCAGAGACACTCAGGCACCCCTCCACTTT. This sequence encodes CATSRDTQAPLHF.

The genes are TRBV19 and TRBJ2-5; D is uncertain. This CDR3 contains 13 residues. V was cut by 3 bases and J by 6 bases, with 11 bases left in between. Germline loops: CDR1 LNHDA, CDR2 SQIVND (reference sequence). CDR3 sequence: CASSIDLEKTQYF. The DNA for the CDR3 is TGTGCCAGTAGTATCGATCTGGAGAAGACCCAGTACTTC.

V is TRBV2 and J is TRBJ2-3; 7 nucleotides match TRBD1. CDR1 is SNHLY, CDR2 FYNNEI, per germline. This CDR3 is 15 amino acids long. J gave up 5 bases and V 6 bases, and 11 bases lay outside the gene matches. CDR3 sequence (DNA): TGTGCCAGCAGCCAGGACAGGCGGAATCAAGATACGCAGTATTTT. Translated: CASSQDRRNQDTQYF.

Worth noting for this clone: The same CDR3 also results from other DNA sequences found in this sample. The chain has TRBV7-9 and TRBJ2-7; 7 bases match TRBD1. V lost 5 bases to trimming and J lost 1 base; unmatched junction nucleotides: 2. This CDR3 contains 13 residues. From germline, CDR1 is SEHNR and CDR2 FQNEAQ (reference sequence). The CDR3: CASSRTGSYEQYF. The CDR3 coding sequence is TGTGCCAGCAGCCGGACAGGATCCTACGAGCAGTACTTC. The variable domain in full, completed from reference TRBV7-9 and TRBJ2-7, reads DTGVSQNPRHKITKRGQNVTFRCDPISEHNRLYWYRQTLGQGPEFLTYFQNEAQLEKSRLLSDRFSAERPKGSFSTLEIQRTEQGDSAMYLCASSRTGSYEQYFGPGTRLTVT.

V usage is TRBV19 and J usage is TRBJ1-6; D may be TRBD1 (6 bases). Germline CDR1 reads LNHDA; CDR2 reads SQIVND (reference sequence). The V end was cut by 7 bases, the J end by 3 bases, with 16 bases between. CDR3 length equals 16 residues. In DNA, the CDR3 is TGTGCCAGTACCACTCTTACAGGGAGCTATAATTCACCCCTCCACTTT. Amino acid sequence: CASTTLTGSYNSPLHF.

This clone was recorded once. The chain links TRBV18 to TRBJ2-1, with 13 bases identical to TRBD2. CDR1 is KGHSH, CDR2 LQKENI, per germline. With V trimmed by 8 bases and J by 8 bases, 9 bases remained unmatched. The CDR3 contains 15 residues. The CDR3 protein is CASGPGLAGSDEQFF. In DNA form, the CDR3 reads TGTGCCAGCGGACCGGGACTAGCGGGGTCGGATGAGCAGTTCTTC.

The chain employs TRBV27 and TRBJ1-3; D ambiguous. V was clipped by 0 bases and J by 0 bases, with 9 bases between them. CDR1 and CDR2 (germline): MNHEY, SMNVEV (reference sequence). The CDR3 covers 16 residues. CDR3 in DNA: TGTGCCAGCAGTTTATCCCCGGGATACTCTGGAAACACCATATATTTT. Protein sequence: CASSLSPGYSGNTIYF.

The chain uses TRBV25-1 and TRBJ2-6, with D possibly matching TRBD1 (6 bases). Germline CDR1 is MGHDK and CDR2 is SYGVNS. V shed 3 bases and J shed 0 bases, with 12 bases lying between them. CDR3 length: 17 residues. This CDR3 reads CASSDLGHPSGANVLTF. The CDR3 bases are TGTGCCAGCAGTGACTTGGGACATCCCTCTGGGGCCAACGTCCTGACTTTC.

The genes are TRBV7-9 and TRBJ2-3; 7 positions match TRBD2. Germline loops: CDR1 SEHNR, CDR2 FQNEAQ (reference sequence). Unmatched junction bases numbered 7, after V lost 6 bases and J lost 1 base. This CDR3 comprises 15 residues. The CDR3 nucleotides are TGTGCCAGCAGGCCGCCGGGACTACGCACAGATACGCAGTATTTT. It specifies CASRPPGLRTDTQYF.

The chain links TRBV3-1 (or the pseudogene TRBV3-2) to TRBJ2-2; TRBD2 aligns across 9 bases. V gave up 7 bases and J gave up 0 bases; unmatched junction bases: 6. Germline V gene sequence: CDR1 LGHDT, CDR2 YNNKEL (reference sequence). This CDR3 is 16 amino acids long. The CDR3 DNA follows: TGTGCCAGCAAACCTAGCGGGACAGCGAACACCGGGGAGCTGTTTTTT. Protein sequence: CASKPSGTANTGELFF.

The rearrangement links TRBV3-1 (or the pseudogene TRBV3-2) to TRBJ2-3; 14 bases agree with TRBD2. With V trimmed by 0 bases and J by 4 bases, 15 bases remained unmatched. Germline values: CDR1 LGHDT, CDR2 YNNKEL (reference sequence). This CDR3 is built from 21 residues. The CDR3 loop is CASSQDRLAGGPRSFADTQYF. In DNA, the CDR3 is TGTGCCAGCAGCCAAGATCGACTAGCGGGGGGGCCGCGGTCTTTCGCAGATACGCAGTATTTT.

This clone was seen once. The J gene is TRBJ1-1, the V gene TRBV19; possibly TRBD1 for D (6 bases). CDR1 and CDR2 from the germline V gene are LNHDA and SQIVND (reference sequence). The CDR3 has 14 amino acids. The V end was cut by 4 bases, the J end by 4 bases, with 13 bases between. CDR3 sequence: CASSRRTAFTEAFF. The DNA for the CDR3 is TGTGCCAGTAGTAGACGGACAGCATTCACTGAAGCTTTCTTT.

V usage is TRBV19 and J usage is TRBJ2-7, with a possible D match to TRBD1 (6 bases). In germline, CDR1 is LNHDA, CDR2 SQIVND (reference sequence). The CDR3 runs to 14 residues. V shed 4 bases and J shed 2 bases, with 12 bases lying between them. CDR3: CASSTRGFTYEQYF. The CDR3 nucleotides read TGTGCCAGTAGTACCAGGGGATTCACCTACGAGCAGTACTTC. The full variable domain, with the rest looked up from reference TRBV19 and TRBJ2-7, is DGGITQSPKYLFRKEGQNVTLSCEQNLNHDAMYWYRQDPGQGLRLIYYSQIVNDFQKGDIAEGYSVSREKKESFPLTVTSAQKNPTAFYLCASSTRGFTYEQYFGPGTRLTVT.

This chain links TRBV30 with TRBJ1-2; 7 nucleotides match TRBD1. Germline loops: CDR1 GTSNPN, CDR2 SVGIG (reference sequence). Losses at the gene ends were 3 bases for V and 1 base for J; bases not matched to a gene: 11. The CDR3 has 16 residues. The CDR3 nucleotides are TGTGCCTGGAGGGCCCGGAGAGGGACAGTTAACTATGGCTACACCTTC. This encodes CAWRARRGTVNYGYTF. Looking up the rest from reference TRBV30 and TRBJ1-2 gives the full variable domain: SQTIHQWPATLVQPVGSPLSLECTVEGTSNPNLYWYRQAAGRGLQLLFYSVGIGQISSEVPQNLSASRPQDRQFILSSKKLLLSDSGFYLCAWRARRGTVNYGYTFGSGTRLTVV.

The chain joins TRBV6-5 to TRBJ2-4; TRBD1 matches at 7 bases. V gave up 5 bases and J gave up 0 bases; unmatched junction bases: 1. From germline, CDR1 is MNHEY and CDR2 SVGAGI. The CDR3 extends over 14 amino acids. CDR3: CASSRGLAKNIQYF. CDR3 DNA: TGTGCCAGCAGTAGGGGGCTAGCCAAAAACATTCAGTACTTC.

The rearrangement uses TRBV5-4 and TRBJ1-2, with 12 bases aligning to TRBD1. The ends lost 4 bases at V and 7 bases at J; junction bases unmatched: 11. The CDR3 totals 16 residues. CDR1 is SGHNT, CDR2 YYREEE, per germline (reference sequence). The CDR3 sequence: CASSPAGTGGAGGYTF. Here the CDR3 DNA reads TGTGCCAGCAGCCCCGCCGGGACAGGGGGCGCAGGTGGCTACACCTTC.

V gene TRBV27 combines with J gene TRBJ1-2, with TRBD1 identical over 7 bases. From germline, CDR1 is MNHEY and CDR2 SMNVEV (reference sequence). The CDR3 contains 15 residues. V dropped 3 bases and J dropped 3; count of bases not matched to a gene: 7. The CDR3 loop reads CASSLGTTGDYGYTF. Written as DNA, the CDR3 is TGTGCCAGCAGTTTGGGGACAACAGGGGACTATGGCTACACCTTC.

The chain recombines TRBV7-2 with TRBJ1-3; D is perhaps TRBD1 (5 bases). Trimming cost V 1 base and J 0 bases, with 7 bases left between them. This CDR3 contains 15 residues. Germline lookup yields CDR1 SGHTA and CDR2 FQGNSA. The CDR3 DNA is TGTGCCAGCAGCTTAGGACAGATCTCTGGAAACACCATATATTTT. Protein product: CASSLGQISGNTIYF.